Each of the 16 T cell receptor beta chains below was sequenced from the same sample in a study of blood T cells in healthy people across ages. It was with a sample-barcoded 5' primer and a J-beta primer mix that a second PCR of roughly 7 to 12 cycles was run. TCRdb processed the 5' RACE reads anew with MiXCR; each CDR3 protein has one entry. Seen here are hundreds of thousands of distinct CDR3 sequences, 20% to 30% observed once, and the top ten hold about 3%. These records were also assigned to another study, of T cells of mothers and their children.

Sequencing used blood. The receptors derive from a boy younger than 18 in good health.

This clonotype was seen a few times. The V gene is TRBV11-2, the J gene TRBJ2-7, with D perhaps matching TRBD2 (6 bases). The CDR3 is made up of 13 amino acids. Looked up from germline, CDR1 is SGHAT and CDR2 is FQNNGV. Between the trimmed V and J ends, which lost 6 bases and 7 bases, there was a span of 16 bases. In DNA, the CDR3 is TGTGCCAGCAGACCTATGGGAGGACCTGAGCAGTACTTC. Translation: CASRPMGGPEQYF. The complete variable domain, with remaining parts taken from reference TRBV11-2 and TRBJ2-7, reads EAGVAQSPRYKIIEKRQSVAFWCNPISGHATLYWYQQILGQGPKLLIQFQNNGVVDDSQLPKDRFSAERLKGVDSTLKIQPAKLEDSAVYLCASRPMGGPEQYFGPGTRLTVT.

The CDR3 here is CASSLGGVATEAFF. For the CDR3, the DNA is TGCGCCAGCAGTCTAGGGGGGGTTGCCACTGAAGCTTTCTTT. This chain links TRBV5-1 with TRBJ1-1; D is perhaps TRBD1 (6 bases). This CDR3 has 14 residues. Germline V gene sequence: CDR1 SGHRS, CDR2 YFSETQ. V was shortened by 5 bases and J by 4 bases, with 15 bases between the two germline ends.

The sample holds a few counts of this clonotype. The chain uses TRBV4-1 and TRBJ2-5; a possible D gene is TRBD2 (5 bases). CDR3 length: 14 amino acids. Trimming removed 1 base from V and 5 bases from J, with 11 bases in between. The germline gives CDR1 MGHRA, CDR2 YSYEKL. The CDR3 loop reads CASSQAYSGETQYF. In DNA, the CDR3 is TGCGCCAGCAGCCAAGCGTACTCGGGGGAGACCCAGTACTTC.

The rearrangement uses TRBV20-1 and TRBJ2-5; tentatively, D is TRBD2 (5 bases). V was cut by 7 bases and J by 3 bases, with 12 bases left in between. Germline V CDR1 and CDR2: DFQATT, SNEGSKA (reference sequence). The CDR3 is 12 residues long. The CDR3 nucleotides read TGCAGTGAGAGCGGACCAGAAGAGACCCAGTACTTC. Its translation is CSESGPEETQYF.

The V gene is TRBV7-6, the J gene TRBJ2-1, with 9 bases matching TRBD2. The V gene end was trimmed by 4 bases and the J gene end by 7 bases; junction bases not matched to a gene: 14. This CDR3 spans 17 amino acids. The germline V gene has CDR1 SGHVS and CDR2 FNYEAQ. The CDR3 nucleotides read TGTGCCAGCAGCTCCAGCGGACCTAGCGGGGAATGGAATGAGCAGTTCTTC. Its protein is CASSSSGPSGEWNEQFF.

The chain couples TRBV5-1 to TRBJ2-5; the match to TRBD2 covers 9 bases. CDR3 length equals 16 residues. Germline V CDR1 and CDR2: SGHRS, YFSETQ. Unmatched junction bases numbered 8, after V lost 0 bases and J lost 5 bases. Here the CDR3 reads CASSLGSGGDSETQYF. The CDR3 bases are TGCGCCAGCAGCTTGGGTAGCGGGGGTGATAGCGAGACCCAGTACTTC.

The chain joins TRBV30 to TRBJ1-1, with D perhaps matching TRBD1 (6 bases). CDR3 size: 13 residues. Trimming left V 4 bases short and J 1 base short, with 10 bases between. Germline-derived CDR1 and CDR2 are GTSNPN and SVGIG (reference sequence). The CDR3, as DNA: TGTGCCTGGAACCGGGGGCGGAACACTGAAGCTTTCTTT. Translated: CAWNRGRNTEAFF.

This clonotype was seen many times. V and J are TRBV28 and TRBJ1-4; D possibly corresponds to TRBD1 (5 bases). Deletions cut 4 bases from V and 8 bases from J, with 17 bases between. This CDR3 has 15 amino acids. CDR1 is MDHEN, CDR2 SYDVKM, per germline. The CDR3 DNA sequence: TGTGCCAGCAGTTCTTCCGGCGGGGGTGGAGAAAAACTGTTTTTT. Its protein product is CASSSSGGGGEKLFF.

This chain uses TRBV20-1 with TRBJ1-1; tentatively, D is TRBD1 (6 bases). The CDR3 runs to 14 residues. Germline CDR1 reads DFQATT; CDR2 reads SNEGSKA (reference sequence). Trimming removed 1 base from V and 2 bases from J, with 11 bases in between. CDR3 DNA sequence: TGCAGTGCTAGAGCGGGGACACTTAACACTGAAGCTTTCTTT. This encodes CSARAGTLNTEAFF.

J is TRBJ1-6 and V is TRBV5-1; possible D gene TRBD1, 6 bases. The CDR3 extends over 20 amino acids. The V and J ends lost 3 bases and 7 bases respectively, with 29 bases between them. Germline-derived CDR1 and CDR2 are SGHRS and YFSETQ. CDR3 in amino acids: CASSYGWGALPTSGNSPLHF. CDR3 coding DNA: TGCGCCAGCAGCTATGGATGGGGGGCGCTTCCAACATCGGGAAATTCACCCCTCCACTTT. The whole variable domain, filled in from reference TRBV5-1 and TRBJ1-6, reads KAGVTQTPRYLIKTRGQQVTLSCSPISGHRSVSWYQQTPGQGLQFLFEYFSETQRNKGNFPGRFSGRQFSNSRSEMNVSTLELGDSALYLCASSYGWGALPTSGNSPLHFGNGTRLTVT.

This chain joins TRBV2 and TRBJ2-5, with D perhaps matching TRBD1 (5 bases). The J call is uncertain, as TRBJ2-1 better fits the DNA end. The CDR3 spans 15 residues. Germline CDR1 is SNHLY and CDR2 is FYNNEI. As DNA, the CDR3 is TGTGCCAGCAGTGATGTAGGCAGGGATGAGGATGAGCAGTTCTTC. Protein product: CASSDVGRDEDEQFF.

This clonotype occurred a few times. This chain links TRBV6-2 or TRBV6-3 with TRBJ2-1; D not resolved. This CDR3 comprises 13 residues. Germline values: CDR1 MNHEY, CDR2 SVGEGT. Trimming took off 0 bases at V and 7 bases at J, with 7 bases between the two ends. Written as DNA, the CDR3 is TGTGCCAGCAGTTACTCCCCCGGGAATGAGCAGTTCTTC. Protein product: CASSYSPGNEQFF.

The genes are TRBV5-1 and TRBJ2-5; TRBD2 might be the D (6 bases). The J call could be wrong; TRBJ2-7 is a better fit for the DNA end. Germline CDR1 reads SGHRS; CDR2 reads YFSETQ. The CDR3 extends over 15 amino acids. The DNA of the CDR3 is TGCGCCAGCAGCTTGATTGGAGGGAGGTCCTACGAGCAGTACTTC. Amino acid sequence: CASSLIGGRSYEQYF.

The chain has TRBV30 and TRBJ1-5, with TRBD1 as a possible D gene (6 bases). This CDR3 spans 15 amino acids. With 1 base removed from V and 2 bases from J, the gap between germline ends came to 12 bases. The germline gives CDR1 GTSNPN, CDR2 SVGIG (reference sequence). CDR3 in amino acids: CAWSGEGGGNQPQHF. The CDR3 coding sequence is TGTGCCTGGAGTGGGGAAGGGGGTGGCAATCAGCCCCAGCATTTT.

The rearrangement links TRBV5-1 to TRBJ1-2; D not certain. The CDR3 is 13 residues long. Germline V gene sequence: CDR1 SGHRS, CDR2 YFSETQ. The V end lost 5 bases, the J end lost 6 bases, and 14 bases lay between the germline ends. The CDR3, as DNA: TGCGCCAGCAGTCGGACCCTCAACCATGGCTACACCTTC. Translated: CASSRTLNHGYTF.

The chain recombines TRBV10-3 with TRBJ2-5, with D uncertain. V lost 3 bases and J 5 bases, leaving 10 bases between the germline ends. CDR3 length equals 13 residues. Germline CDR1 ENHRY, CDR2 SYGVKD. CDR3 nucleotide sequence: TGTGCCATCAGTGACGGCGGCGTGGAGACCCAGTACTTC. This translates into CAISDGGVETQYF.